One sample yielded the 31 T cell receptor beta chains listed below, sequenced in a study of tumour-infiltrating T cells in Burkitt lymphoma. Sequencing used immunoSEQ multiplex PCR; TCRdb keeps in-frame clones, though not all of them. Counted here are roughly 13,000 clones, 75% occurring once; the ten biggest clones make up 7.2%. Sequenced sample: tumor tissue. Receptors originate from a human donor with diffuse large B-cell lymphoma.

The rearrangement uses TRBV4-1 and TRBJ1-3, with D hard to call. Germline loops: CDR1 MGHRA, CDR2 YSYEKL. The CDR3 spans 14 residues. Trimming took 10 bases from V and 2 from J, leaving 15 bases between them. CDR3 region: CATTDLRAGNTIYF. CDR3 coding DNA: TGCGCCACCACGGACCTTCGGGCTGGAAACACCATATATTTT.

This clone has only a few counts. This chain uses TRBV2 with TRBJ1-2, with 10 bases lining up with TRBD1. The V gene end was trimmed by 8 bases and the J gene end by 1 base; junction bases not matched to a gene: 7. The germline V gene has CDR1 SNHLY and CDR2 FYNNEI. CDR3 length: 15 residues. CDR3 protein: CASHPRDRGNYGYTF. CDR3 in DNA: TGTGCCAGCCATCCACGGGACAGGGGTAACTATGGCTACACCTTC.

V is TRBV6-5 and J is TRBJ2-7; D not resolved. The V gene lost 0 bases and the J gene lost 5 bases, with 8 bases spanning the gap. This CDR3 is 13 amino acids long. CDR1 and CDR2 (germline): MNHEY, SVGAGI. CDR3 nucleotides: TGTGCCAGCAGTTACTCGAAGCCGGACGAGCAGTACTTC. Translating it yields CASSYSKPDEQYF.

The chain joins TRBV6-1 to TRBJ2-1; possibly TRBD2 for D (5 bases). Trimming stripped 2 bases from V and 0 bases from J, with 17 bases between. The CDR3 spans 18 residues. Germline V gene sequence: CDR1 MNHNS, CDR2 SASEGT. CDR3 DNA: TGTGCCAGCAGTGAATGGTTCAAGAGGGTTAGCTCCTACAATGAGCAGTTCTTC. This encodes CASSEWFKRVSSYNEQFF.

This clone has a handful of counts. This rearrangement joins TRBV25-1 to TRBJ2-1, with D uncertain. The CDR3 loop spans 15 amino acids. Trimming shortened V by 4 bases and J by 3 bases, and 13 bases separated the two germline ends. Germline V gene data show CDR1 as MGHDK and CDR2 as SYGVNS. CDR3 residues: CASSGLSQLYNEQFF. The DNA for the CDR3 is TGTGCCAGCAGTGGACTCTCACAGCTCTACAATGAGCAGTTCTTC.

CDR3: CASSIIPDRARAFF. Here the CDR3 DNA reads TGTGCCAGCAGTATAATTCCCGACAGGGCTCGGGCTTTCTTT. V gene TRBV28 combines with J gene TRBJ1-1, with TRBD1 identical over 7 bases. The trim removed 5 bases at V and 11 bases at J, leaving 14 bases unmatched. The germline gives CDR1 MDHEN, CDR2 SYDVKM. This CDR3 is 14 amino acids long.

The gene calls are TRBV25-1 and TRBJ1-1; D is uncertain. Germline loops: CDR1 MGHDK, CDR2 SYGVNS. This CDR3 is 13 amino acids long. V was clipped by 1 base and J by 1 base, with 4 bases between them. The CDR3 sequence is CASSEFGNTEAFF. In DNA, the CDR3 is TGTGCCAGCAGTGAATTTGGGAACACTGAAGCTTTCTTT.

This clone has a handful of counts. V usage is TRBV6-6 and J usage is TRBJ2-2, with D possibly matching TRBD2 (6 bases). Trimming pared 6 bases from V and 5 bases from J, leaving 13 bases between. The CDR3 is 14 residues long. Germline loops: CDR1 MNHNY, CDR2 SVGAGI (reference sequence). CDR3 in amino acids: CASREREITGELFF. CDR3 DNA: TGTGCCAGCAGGGAACGGGAGATAACCGGGGAGCTGTTTTTT.

The chain has TRBV29-1 and TRBJ1-2; tentatively, D is TRBD1 (5 bases). The V gene lost 4 bases and the J gene lost 4 bases, with 13 bases spanning the gap. Germline assignment: CDR1 SQVTM and CDR2 ANQGSEA. The CDR3 sequence is 13 residues long. Written as DNA, the CDR3 is TGCAGCGTTGGGGCAGGGTTAACCTATGGCTACACCTTC. The encoded protein is CSVGAGLTYGYTF.

The sample holds one count of this clone. The chain uses TRBV11-3 and TRBJ2-6; D gene uncertain. Looked up from germline, CDR1 is SGHNT and CDR2 is YENEEA. Deletions cut 4 bases from V and 4 bases from J, with 17 bases between. The CDR3 covers 17 residues. The CDR3: CASSYQLTSLGANVLTF. DNA for the CDR3: TGTGCCAGCAGCTATCAATTAACTTCCCTGGGGGCCAACGTCCTGACTTTC.

The chain joins TRBV5-4 to TRBJ2-1, with 7 bases lining up with TRBD2. V dropped 3 bases and J dropped 2; count of bases not matched to a gene: 8. Germline CDR1 and CDR2: SGHNT and YYREEE (reference sequence). This CDR3 contains 16 residues. The CDR3 DNA follows: TGTGCCAGCAGCTCGGTTGGGCTAGCGGCCTACAATGAGCAGTTCTTC. It specifies CASSSVGLAAYNEQFF.

This chain uses TRBV6-6 with TRBJ2-5; D possibly uses TRBD1 or TRBD2 (5 bases each). The V gene's germline CDR1 is MNHNY and CDR2 SVGAGI (reference sequence). The CDR3 has 15 residues. Between the trimmed V and J ends, which lost 4 bases and 1 base, there was a span of 13 bases. The CDR3 coding sequence is TGTGCCAGCAGTTTAACCGGGACCCTCCAAGAGACCCAGTACTTC. It is translated as CASSLTGTLQETQYF.

By share of the sample, this clone is medium-sized. This chain links TRBV28 with TRBJ2-7, with 7 bases fitting TRBD1. V lost 3 bases to trimming and J lost 3 bases; unmatched junction nucleotides: 2. In germline, CDR1 is MDHEN, CDR2 SYDVKM. This CDR3 spans 13 amino acids. CDR3 protein: CASSLDRHYEQYV. The CDR3 DNA reads TGTGCCAGCAGTTTGGACAGGCACTACGAGCAGTACGTC.

The V gene is TRBV5-6, the J gene TRBJ2-7; 7 nucleotides match TRBD1. The CDR3 is 17 amino acids. Trimming removed 4 bases from V and 3 bases from J; junction bases left unmatched: 16. Germline loops: CDR1 SGHDT, CDR2 YYEEEE. The chain's CDR3 is CASSPGFIRDSVYEQYF. The CDR3 DNA reads as TGTGCCAGCAGCCCAGGGTTCATCCGGGACAGTGTCTACGAGCAGTACTTC.

The chain couples TRBV27 to TRBJ1-5; D call uncertain. Germline V lookup: CDR1 MNHEY, CDR2 SMNVEV (reference sequence). V lost 6 bases to trimming and J lost 2 bases, with 14 bases between them. The CDR3 sequence is 15 residues long. DNA for the CDR3: TGTGCCAGCAGCCCCCTACCAGCGCGCAATCAGCCCCAGCATTTT. Its protein is CASSPLPARNQPQHF.

Turning to this clone: One junction end does not reproduce the germline sequence, and a read error may be involved. V is TRBV28 and J is TRBJ2-5; TRBD2 is a possible D gene (5 bases). The CDR3 is 14 amino acids. Germline V gene sequence: CDR1 MDHEN, CDR2 SYDVKM. The CDR3 here is CASRVTGEIGLDDF. The CDR3 bases are TGTGCCAGCAGAGTTACGGGCGAAATCGGACTGGACGACTTC. Full variable domain (outside the CDR3, taken from reference TRBV28 and TRBJ2-5): DVKVTQSSRYLVKRTGEKVFLECVQDMDHENMFWYRQDPGLGLRLIYFSYDVKMKEKGDIPEGYSVSREKKERFSLILESASTNQTSMYLCASRVTGEIGLDDFGPGTRLLVL.

J is TRBJ1-5 and V is TRBV28; D is uncertain. V was clipped by 6 bases and J by 3 bases, with 9 bases between them. The CDR3 spans 13 residues. The germline V gene encodes CDR1 MDHEN and CDR2 SYDVKM. The CDR3 region is CASSPSTNQPQHF. CDR3 sequence (DNA): TGTGCCAGCAGCCCTAGCACCAATCAGCCCCAGCATTTT.

This chain joins TRBV29-1 and TRBJ1-2; D unresolved. This CDR3 region has 13 residues. V was cut by 0 bases and J by 12 bases, with 17 bases left in between. Germline values: CDR1 SQVTM, CDR2 ANQGSEA. CDR3 region: CSVEDVDHIGHTF. CDR3 nucleotide sequence: TGCAGCGTTGAAGATGTGGATCACATCGGACACACCTTC.

V gene TRBV19 combines with J gene TRBJ2-7; D is uncertain. This CDR3 spans 12 amino acids. Trimming stripped 3 bases from V and 4 bases from J, with 7 bases between. Germline V gives CDR1 LNHDA, CDR2 SQIVND (reference sequence). The CDR3 DNA reads TGTGCCAGTAGTATCGATTATTACGAGCAGTACTTC. It is translated as CASSIDYYEQYF.

The rearrangement joins TRBV7-9 to TRBJ1-5, with D possibly matching TRBD1 (6 bases). The germline V gene has CDR1 SEHNR and CDR2 FQNEAQ (reference sequence). The CDR3 spans 14 residues. V lost 3 bases to trimming and J lost 4 bases, with 10 bases between them. The CDR3 DNA follows: TGTGCCAGCAGCTTGTCTCAGGGGAATCAGCCCCAGCATTTT. Translated, it gives CASSLSQGNQPQHF.

The chain joins TRBV29-1 to TRBJ1-1; 10 positions agree with TRBD1. CDR3 length equals 10 residues. CDR1 SQVTM and CDR2 ANQGSEA come from the germline V gene. Trimming took 6 bases from V and 11 from J; bases not matched to a gene: 3. The CDR3 protein is CSVEDRGAFF. CDR3 nucleotide sequence: TGCAGCGTGGAGGACAGGGGGGCTTTCTTT. Full variable domain (outside the CDR3, taken from reference TRBV29-1 and TRBJ1-1): SAVISQKPSRDICQRGTSLTIQCQVDSQVTMMFWYRQQPGQSLTLIATANQGSEATYESGFVIDKFPISRPNLTFSTLTVSNMSPEDSSIYLCSVEDRGAFFGQGTRLTVV.

This clone was seen only once. The chain uses TRBV27 and TRBJ1-2; D possibly corresponds to TRBD1 (6 bases). The V gene lost 5 bases and the J gene lost 7 bases, with 11 bases spanning the gap. This CDR3 is built from 12 residues. Looked up from germline, CDR1 is MNHEY and CDR2 is SMNVEV (reference sequence). CDR3 residues: CASSAGGPGYTF. The CDR3 DNA follows: TGTGCCAGCAGTGCGGGGGGGCCTGGCTACACCTTC.

The chain carries TRBV5-4 and TRBJ2-6; possibly TRBD1 for D (6 bases). V was cut by 4 bases and J by 2 bases, with 10 bases left in between. Germline values: CDR1 SGHNT, CDR2 YYREEE (reference sequence). The CDR3 has 15 amino acids. CDR3: CASSKTGAGANVLTF. Here the CDR3 DNA reads TGTGCCAGCAGCAAGACAGGAGCTGGGGCCAACGTCCTGACTTTC.

The V call is TRBV6-6, the J call TRBJ2-7; 14 positions agree with TRBD2. Germline V lookup: CDR1 MNHNY, CDR2 SVGAGI (reference sequence). The CDR3 consists of 16 residues. Losses at the gene ends were 5 bases for V and 4 bases for J; bases not matched to a gene: 7. CDR3 in DNA: TGTGCCAGCAGTAAGGGACTAGCGGGAGTCTGGTACGAGCAGTACTTC. It encodes CASSKGLAGVWYEQYF.

The chain employs TRBV29-1 and TRBJ1-5, with unresolved D. Germline CDR1 is SQVTM and CDR2 is ANQGSEA. Trimming took 5 bases from V and 3 from J, leaving 8 bases between them. CDR3 length equals 12 residues. Here the CDR3 DNA reads TGCAGCGTTTCGGACTACAATCAGCCCCAGCATTTT. Translation: CSVSDYNQPQHF. Filled out from reference TRBV29-1 and TRBJ1-5, the complete variable domain reads SAVISQKPSRDICQRGTSLTIQCQVDSQVTMMFWYRQQPGQSLTLIATANQGSEATYESGFVIDKFPISRPNLTFSTLTVSNMSPEDSSIYLCSVSDYNQPQHFGDGTRLSIL.

The rearrangement links TRBV5-1 to TRBJ1-1, with a weak D call TRBD1 (6 bases). V was cut by 2 bases and J by 4 bases, with 18 bases left in between. Germline V gene lookup returns CDR1 SGHRS and CDR2 YFSETQ. The CDR3 totals 16 residues. CDR3 nucleotides: TGCGCCAGCAGCTTTGCGTCAGGGGCTCTGAGCACTGAAGCTTTCTTT. Amino acids: CASSFASGALSTEAFF.

The V gene is TRBV6-5, the J gene TRBJ1-1; a weak D match, TRBD1 (5 bases). CDR1 MNHEY and CDR2 SVGAGI come from the germline V gene. CDR3 length: 14 amino acids. Trimming pared 6 bases from V and 2 bases from J, leaving 13 bases between. The CDR3 DNA follows: TGTGCCAGCAGACCCCGACAGTTAAACACTGAAGCTTTCTTT. Residues: CASRPRQLNTEAFF.

The V and J genes are TRBV27 and TRBJ1-3; TRBD1 agrees at 10 bases. This CDR3 spans 14 amino acids. The germline V gene encodes CDR1 MNHEY and CDR2 SMNVEV (reference sequence). The J segment lost 6 bases and the V segment lost 5 bases, leaving 4 bases of the junction unmatched. CDR3 bases: TGTGCCAGCAGTGCCGGGACAGGGGAAAACACCATATATTTT. This translates into CASSAGTGENTIYF.

The V call is TRBV6-1, the J call TRBJ2-7; 10 bases agree with TRBD2. CDR1 and CDR2 from the germline V gene are MNHNS and SASEGT. J was trimmed by 4 bases and V by 0 bases; bases with no gene match: 9. This CDR3 is built from 17 residues. CDR3 DNA sequence: TGTGCCAGCAGTGAAGCGAGGGTAGCGGGAGGCTGGTACGAGCAGTACTTC. This codes for CASSEARVAGGWYEQYF.

The chain links TRBV19 to TRBJ2-7; 10 bases are a match to TRBD2. Trimming cost V 6 bases and J 4 bases; bases outside gene matches: 6. The CDR3 sequence is 14 residues long. Germline V lookup: CDR1 LNHDA, CDR2 SQIVND (reference sequence). CDR3 residues: CASSVSGRFYEQYF. The CDR3 nucleotides read TGTGCCAGTAGCGTTAGCGGGAGGTTTTACGAGCAGTACTTC.

The chain carries TRBV20-1 and TRBJ2-5; D remains ambiguous. Germline V gene sequence: CDR1 DFQATT, CDR2 SNEGSKA (reference sequence). The V end lost 7 bases, the J end lost 5 bases, and 8 bases lay between the germline ends. This CDR3 is 10 amino acids long. CDR3 amino acids: CSVEVETQYF. CDR3 sequence (DNA): TGCAGTGTAGAGGTCGAGACCCAGTACTTC.